The rows below give T cell receptor beta chains drawn from one sample of a study of T cells in Graves' hyperthyroidism and ophthalmopathy. TCRdb reanalysed the multiplex PCR reads using MiXCR and keeps one entry per CDR3 protein. Here the sample spans under 700,000 distinct CDR3 sequences, 46% being singletons. The sequencing input was peripheral blood or thyroid tissue (not recorded which). Source of these receptors: a woman under 30 with Graves' hyperthyroidism. The CDR3 runs from the conserved cysteine through the conserved F or W. D genes are given only for firm matches. Expanded clones get a size class; other rows say once, few or many, or leave the size out.

d_gene: NA
abundance: NA
j_gene: TRBJ1-5
v_gene: TRBV7-8
CDR3nt: TGTGCCAGCAGCTTAGCCGGGACAAAAGAGACCCAGCATTTT
CDR3aa: CASSLAGTKETQHF

d_gene: TRBD1
abundance: few
j_gene: TRBJ2-7
v_gene: TRBV2
CDR3nt: TGTGCCAGCAGCGGGACAGGGGCTTCCTACGAGCAGTACTTC
CDR3aa: CASSGTGASYEQYF

d_gene: NA
abundance: many
j_gene: TRBJ1-6
v_gene: TRBV7-9
CDR3nt: TGTGCCAGCACCCGGACCGATAATAATTCACCCCTCCACTTT
CDR3aa: CASTRTDNNSPLHF

d_gene: TRBD1
abundance: NA
j_gene: TRBJ2-6
v_gene: TRBV29-1
CDR3nt: TGCAGCTCTTTCCCCAGGGGGCGTAGTGGGGCCAACGTCCTGACTTTC
CDR3aa: CSSFPRGRSGANVLTF

d_gene: TRBD1
abundance: NA
j_gene: TRBJ1-1
v_gene: TRBV7-3
CDR3nt: TGTGCCAGCAGCCAAGTCGGACAGGGAGGCACTGAAGCTTTCTTT
CDR3aa: CASSQVGQGGTEAFF

d_gene: NA
abundance: once
j_gene: TRBJ1-3
v_gene: TRBV10-3
CDR3nt: TGTGCCATCAGTGGAAAAAGTGGAAACACCATATATTTT
CDR3aa: CAISGKSGNTIYF

d_gene: NA
abundance: NA
j_gene: TRBJ2-5
v_gene: TRBV19
CDR3nt: TGTGCCAGTGGGGTCACATTGGGACCACGCCAAGAGACCCAGTACTTC
CDR3aa: CASGVTLGPRQETQYF

d_gene: NA
abundance: NA
j_gene: TRBJ1-2
v_gene: TRBV5-1
CDR3nt: TGCGCCAGCAGCTTGGACGGGACTTCCTATGGCTACACCTTC
CDR3aa: CASSLDGTSYGYTF

d_gene: NA
abundance: many
j_gene: TRBJ1-5
v_gene: TRBV24-1
CDR3nt: TGTGCCACCAGTGGGGGGGGCGGTCAGCCCCAGCATTTT
CDR3aa: CATSGGGGQPQHF

d_gene: TRBD2
abundance: NA
j_gene: TRBJ2-5
v_gene: TRBV7-9
CDR3nt: TGCGCCAGCAGGAGAATCGTTACGCTAGCGGGGGAGACCCAGTACTTC
CDR3aa: CASRRIVTLAGETQYF

d_gene: NA
abundance: NA
j_gene: TRBJ2-5
v_gene: TRBV24-1
CDR3nt: TGTGCCACCAGTGAGGAGACCCAGTACTTC
CDR3aa: CATSEETQYF